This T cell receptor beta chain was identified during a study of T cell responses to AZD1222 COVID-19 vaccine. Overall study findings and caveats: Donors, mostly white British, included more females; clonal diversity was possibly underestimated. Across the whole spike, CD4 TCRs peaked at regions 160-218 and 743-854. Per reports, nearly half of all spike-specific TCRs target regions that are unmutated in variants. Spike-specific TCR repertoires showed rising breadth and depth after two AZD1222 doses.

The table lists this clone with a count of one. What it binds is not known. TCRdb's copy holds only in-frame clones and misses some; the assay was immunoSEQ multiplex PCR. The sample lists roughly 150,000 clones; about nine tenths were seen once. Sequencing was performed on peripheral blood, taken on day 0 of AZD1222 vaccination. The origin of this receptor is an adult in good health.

This CDR3 is CASSRTSGSGELFF. The CDR3 DNA follows: TGTGCCAGCAGTCGGACTAGCGGGAGTGGGGAGCTGTTTTTT. The rearrangement uses TRBV6-6 and TRBJ2-2; TRBD2 aligns across 13 bases. Losses at the gene ends were 5 bases for V and 8 bases for J; bases not matched to a gene: 2. The V gene's germline CDR1 is MNHNY and CDR2 SVGAGI (reference sequence). The CDR3 contains 14 residues.